Each of the 11 T cell receptor beta chains below was sequenced from the same sample in a study of T cell changes during pregnancy in multiple sclerosis (dated by TCRdb to the late 2010s). Libraries were made using the immunoSEQ multiplex PCR assay. TCRdb provides this immuneACCESS table in a form limited to in-frame rearrangements. Some clones are lacking; in checked studies, under half of them reflect an unresolved V gene, and why the rest are absent is not known. Within this sample are 60,000 to 90,000 clones, with roughly 92% of them counted one time only. The top ten clonotypes cover approximately 1.8% of the sample. The starting material was peripheral blood, obtained in the first trimester of pregnancy. Receptor source: a female donor in good health, enrolled as a control in a pregnancy study.

This rearrangement joins TRBV2 to TRBJ1-5; 9 bases agree with TRBD1. This CDR3 comprises 16 residues. V lost 4 bases, J lost 3 bases, and 7 bases stayed unmatched. Per the germline V gene, CDR1 is SNHLY and CDR2 is FYNNEI. CDR3 nucleotides: TGTGCCAGCAGTGGGGTAACAGGGGGCAACAATCAGCCCCAGCATTTT. Translation gives CASSGVTGGNNQPQHF.

The chain employs TRBV4-1 and TRBJ1-5; 9 bases are shared with TRBD1. CDR3 length: 15 amino acids. Losses at the gene ends were 5 bases for V and 2 bases for J; bases not matched to a gene: 4. CDR1 and CDR2 from the germline V gene are MGHRA and YSYEKL. The CDR3 DNA sequence: TGCGCCAGCAGCTGGCGGACAGGGGGCAATCAGCCCCAGCATTTT. Translation gives CASSWRTGGNQPQHF.

The chain combines TRBV7-2 with TRBJ2-5; 16 bases agree with TRBD2. V gave up 5 bases and J gave up 5 bases; unmatched junction bases: 8. Germline V gives CDR1 SGHTA, CDR2 FQGNSA. This CDR3 contains 17 residues. CDR3 sequence reads: CASSLPGTSGRAETQYF. The CDR3 DNA follows: TGTGCCAGCAGCCTACCCGGGACTAGCGGGAGGGCGGAGACCCAGTACTTC.

This chain links TRBV4-1 with TRBJ1-1, with D hard to call. The CDR3 length is 15 residues. Trimming took off 7 bases at V and 0 bases at J, with 15 bases between the two ends. Looked up from germline, CDR1 is MGHRA and CDR2 is YSYEKL. CDR3 nucleotides: TGCGCCAGCAAGCTCAATATAGTGGTGAACACTGAAGCTTTCTTT. Protein product: CASKLNIVVNTEAFF.

The chain joins TRBV5-1 to TRBJ2-3, with 9 bases that match TRBD2. From germline, CDR1 is SGHRS and CDR2 YFSETQ. V lost 0 bases, J lost 4 bases, and 6 bases stayed unmatched. The CDR3 length is 16 residues. The CDR3 is CASSLGLAGTADTQYF. In DNA form, the CDR3 reads TGCGCCAGCAGCTTGGGGCTAGCGGGGACCGCAGATACGCAGTATTTT.

This chain joins TRBV5-6 and TRBJ1-3, with D possibly TRBD1 on 6 matching bases. There are 18 residues in the CDR3. The V and J ends lost 3 bases and 0 bases respectively, with 19 bases between them. The germline CDR1 and CDR2 sequences are SGHDT and YYEEEE. This chain's CDR3 is CASSSFYPQGFSGNTIYF. The CDR3 nucleotides are TGTGCCAGCAGCTCCTTCTATCCACAGGGATTCTCTGGAAACACCATATATTTT.

This clone was detected only once. The chain has TRBV28 and TRBJ2-7; 9 bases line up with TRBD1. Losses at the gene ends were 6 bases for V and 3 bases for J; bases not matched to a gene: 9. Germline CDR1 MDHEN, CDR2 SYDVKM. This CDR3 comprises 15 residues. The CDR3 sequence: CASSYLTGGYYEQYF. CDR3 nucleotides: TGTGCCAGCAGCTACCTGACAGGGGGTTACTACGAGCAGTACTTC.

The chain combines TRBV2 with TRBJ2-7; a possible D gene is TRBD2 (6 bases). Per the germline V gene, CDR1 is SNHLY and CDR2 is FYNNEI. CDR3 size: 14 residues. The germline V and J ends were trimmed by 3 bases and 3 bases, with 12 bases remaining between them. The CDR3 coding sequence is TGTGCCAGCAGTGACGTCGGGAGTGACTACGAGCAGTACTTC. It translates to CASSDVGSDYEQYF. Full variable domain (remainder filled in from reference TRBV2 and TRBJ2-7): EPEVTQTPSHQVTQMGQEVILRCVPISNHLYFYWYRQILGQKVEFLVSFYNNEISEKSEIFDDQFSVERPDGSNFTLKIRSTKLEDSAMYFCASSDVGSDYEQYFGPGTRLTVT.

This chain uses TRBV10-3 with TRBJ1-5, with D perhaps matching TRBD1 (6 bases). Germline loops: CDR1 ENHRY, CDR2 SYGVKD. CDR3 length equals 15 residues. V was cut by 10 bases and J by 4 bases, with 20 bases left in between. The DNA for the CDR3 is TGTGCCACCAAGCCCGAAGGGGGAGCGAATCAGCCCCAGCATTTT. Translating gives CATKPEGGANQPQHF.

This clone came up once. The V and J genes are TRBV4-2 and TRBJ1-5; D gene uncertain. This CDR3 is built from 16 residues. V shed 6 bases and J shed 0 bases, with 15 bases lying between them. CDR1 is LGHNA and CDR2 is YNFKEQ in the germline V gene. This CDR3 reads CASSRSQSDSNQPQHF. Written as DNA, the CDR3 is TGTGCCAGCAGTAGATCCCAGAGCGATAGCAATCAGCCCCAGCATTTT.

This chain links TRBV4-1 with TRBJ1-5, with a tentative D call TRBD1 (6 bases). This CDR3 contains 16 residues. The ends were cut back, 3 bases at V and 0 bases at J, with 12 bases in the middle. From germline, CDR1 is MGHRA and CDR2 YSYEKL. CDR3 sequence: CASSHGGASSNQPQHF. The CDR3 region has the DNA TGCGCCAGCAGCCACGGGGGGGCGAGTAGCAATCAGCCCCAGCATTTT.